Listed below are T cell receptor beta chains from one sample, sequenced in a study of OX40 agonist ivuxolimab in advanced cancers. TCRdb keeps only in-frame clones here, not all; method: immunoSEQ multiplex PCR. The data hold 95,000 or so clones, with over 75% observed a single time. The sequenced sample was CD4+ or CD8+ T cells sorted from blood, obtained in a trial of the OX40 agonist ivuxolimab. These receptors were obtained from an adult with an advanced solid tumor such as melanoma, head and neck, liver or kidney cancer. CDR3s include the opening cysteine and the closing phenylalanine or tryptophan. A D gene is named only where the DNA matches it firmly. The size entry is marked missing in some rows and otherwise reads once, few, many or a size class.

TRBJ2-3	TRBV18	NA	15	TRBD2	TGTGCCAGCTCACGGGAGCCCGGGGGGGAAGATACGCAGTATTTT	CASSREPGGEDTQYF
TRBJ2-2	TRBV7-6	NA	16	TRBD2	TGTGCCAGCAGCTTAGGGACTAGGAGTAGTACCGGGGAGCTGTTTTTT	CASSLGTRSSTGELFF
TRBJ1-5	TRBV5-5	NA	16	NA	TGTGCCAGCAGCTTGGAGTTAGCCCTCGCGGGGGAGCCCCAGCATTTT	CASSLELALAGEPQHF
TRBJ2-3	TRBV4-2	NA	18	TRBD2	TGTGCCAGCAGCCAAGGGACTAGCGGGGGATTGAGCACAGATACGCAGTATTTT	CASSQGTSGGLSTDTQYF
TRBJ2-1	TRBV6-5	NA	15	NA	TGTGCCAGCAGGCGTAAGGGACGGCCAGCAGTTGAGCAGTTCTTC	CASRRKGRPAVEQFF
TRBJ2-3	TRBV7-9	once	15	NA	TGTGCCAGCAGCTTAGGAGGGGCCAGCACAGATACGCAGTATTTT	CASSLGGASTDTQYF
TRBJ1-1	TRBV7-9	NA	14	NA	TGTGCCAGCAGCTTGCGCAGGGACGCCACTGAAGCTTTCTTT	CASSLRRDATEAFF
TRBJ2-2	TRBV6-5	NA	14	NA	TGTGCCAGCAGTTTTTTAGAGAACACCGGGGAGCTGTTTTTT	CASSFLENTGELFF
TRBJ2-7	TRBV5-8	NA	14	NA	TGTGCCAGCAGTCCGGCCCTCGGGAATTACGAGCAGTACTTC	CASSPALGNYEQYF
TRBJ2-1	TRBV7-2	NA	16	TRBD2	TGTGCCAGCAGCTCCCCTACTAGCGGGAGATGGAATGAGCAGTTCTTC	CASSSPTSGRWNEQFF